The clone carrying this TCR beta chain was detected once. Clinical history reported by participants formed the basis on which cohorts were assigned. This sample was taken from a study of blood T cell repertoires in COVID-19. As for the study in general: T cells, B-cell-depleted T cells, or PBMCs supplied cDNA or gDNA.

The method was immunoSEQ multiplex PCR; TCRdb's version includes in-frame clones alone and lacks a portion of them. The sample includes around 300,000 clones, 90% of them seen just once. The CDR3 consists of 18 residues. Germline lookup yields CDR1 SGHTS and CDR2 YDEGEE. Trimming removed 2 bases at V and 6 bases at J, with 23 bases between. The chain carries TRBV5-8 and TRBJ1-4; D may be TRBD1 (5 bases). Sequencing input: PBMCs or T cells enriched from blood (not recorded which). The receptor was isolated from a woman between 18 and 30 years old with acute COVID-19. The CDR3 reads CASSFGEQEWRADEKLFF. The DNA for the CDR3 is TGTGCCAGCAGCTTCGGTGAACAGGAGTGGAGAGCCGATGAAAAACTGTTTTTT.